The sample holds a few counts of the clone carrying this T cell receptor (beta chain). The length of the CDR3 is 14 residues. V was shortened by 2 bases and J by 8 bases, with 13 bases between the two germline ends. Germline-derived CDR1 and CDR2 are MDHEN and SYDVKM. Via MiXCR, TCRdb re-called the RT-PCR reads, giving one row per CDR3 protein. The repertoire holds 650,000 to 800,000 distinct CDR3 sequences, with approximately 15% as singletons. Sequencing was done on a sample of memory CD4+ T cells from blood. The chain combines TRBV28 with TRBJ1-5, with a possible D match to TRBD1 (6 bases). The clonotype was recovered from a female donor in good health, serving as a healthy control. The CDR3 loop is CASSLGGPLEPQHF. In nucleotides, the CDR3 is TGTGCCAGCAGTTTAGGGGGCCCTTTGGAGCCCCAGCATTTT.